Each of the 3 T cell receptor beta chains below was sequenced from the same sample in a study of response to subunit inactivated influenza vaccine. TCRdb redid the calling of the RT-PCR reads with MiXCR, one entry per CDR3 protein. The repertoire holds hundreds of thousands of distinct CDR3 sequences, with around 11% as singletons. Specimen: PBMCs from blood, collected on the day of vaccination. Every receptor here comes from a man aged 45-65 years who received an inactivated influenza vaccine.

The gene calls are TRBV6-2 or TRBV6-3 and TRBJ2-7; 8 nucleotides agree with TRBD1. Per the germline V gene, CDR1 is MNHEY and CDR2 is SVGEGT. The CDR3 consists of 15 residues. V lost 6 bases to trimming and J lost 0 bases; unmatched junction nucleotides: 7. The CDR3 DNA reads TGTGCCAGCAGACGGACAGGGCTGAGCTCCTACGAGCAGTACTTC. Protein sequence: CASRRTGLSSYEQYF.

In its sample, this clonotype was seen a few times. This CDR3 reads CASRADPLTPDTQYF. The DNA for the CDR3 is TGTGCCAGCAGGGCGGACCCTTTAACACCAGATACGCAGTATTTT. This chain connects TRBV7-3 to TRBJ2-3, with no clear D. CDR3 length: 15 residues. The germline CDR1 and CDR2 sequences are SGHTA and FQGTGA. Trimming removed 6 bases from V and 4 bases from J, with 17 bases in between.

This chain joins TRBV7-2 and TRBJ2-6; D is possibly TRBD2 (5 bases). Per germline, CDR1 SGHTA and CDR2 FQGNSA. The CDR3 runs 17 residues. The ends were cut back, 5 bases at V and 2 bases at J, with 16 bases in the middle. The DNA for the CDR3 is TGTGCCAGCAGCCTAGTGAGGGTTGAAACTGGGGCCAACGTCCTGACTTTC. This codes for CASSLVRVETGANVLTF.